This entry concerns a single T cell receptor (beta chain). Its antigen is undetermined. This sample stems from a study of shared clonotypes between healthy human individuals. Findings of the study overall: Having only a few donors restricted how much genetic and exposure-history diversity was captured. Naive subsets generally had larger estimated richness than memory subsets.

Researchers partitioned CD4+ cells into CD45RA+ naive and CD45RA-negative memory subsets. V was clipped by 6 bases and J by 0 bases, with 14 bases between them. Per germline, CDR1 MRHNA and CDR2 SNTAGT. This CDR3 region has 15 residues. TCRdb's copy holds only in-frame clones and misses some; the assay was immunoSEQ multiplex PCR. The repertoire holds about 2.4 million clones, with under 95% as singletons. The specimen was naive CD4+ T cells from PBMCs. Regarding subset: CD45RA+ positively selected. The sequence derives from a man aged 18 to 29 in good health. Some clones in this sample may be carry-over from other donors' samples. V gene TRBV6-4 combines with J gene TRBJ1-1, with a weak D call TRBD1 (5 bases). CDR3 nucleotide sequence: TGTGCCAGCAGGGGGCCCGGGCACATGAACACTGAAGCTTTCTTT. As protein: CASRGPGHMNTEAFF.